The TCR beta chain under discussion was sequenced for a study of blood T cell repertoires in COVID-19. At the level of the study: Sites across the United States, Italy and Spain contributed samples from acute and convalescent COVID-19. T cells, B-cell-depleted T cells, or PBMCs provided the cDNA or gDNA that served as material.

As processed by the authors: Estimation of nucleated cell counts was performed using reference gene primer amplification. Data came from immunoSEQ multiplex PCR; TCRdb stores just in-frame clones and leaves some out. V and J calls plus clone size are reproduced from that table; the DNA served to infer D and trimming. The sample lists about 220,000 clones, about 80% seen once, with roughly 2.4% in the top ten. With 7 bases removed from V and 1 base from J, the gap between germline ends came to 8 bases. From germline, CDR1 is LNHDA and CDR2 SQIVND (reference sequence). The CDR3 contains 14 residues. The origin of this receptor is a woman in her fifties or sixties with acute or convalescent COVID-19. This chain connects TRBV19 to TRBJ2-6; D remains ambiguous. Material: peripheral blood. CDR3 amino acids: CASTRQSGANVLTF. CDR3 bases: TGTGCCAGTACCAGGCAGTCTGGGGCCAACGTCCTGACTTTC.